The clone carrying this TCR beta chain was counted only a few times. The record originates from a study of type 1 and type 2 diabetes patients. Germline V CDR1 and CDR2: LNHDA, SQIVND (reference sequence). The ends were cut back, 6 bases at V and 5 bases at J, with 19 bases in the middle. The CDR3 totals 15 residues. Genomic DNA was the PCR template. Multiplex PCR with 30 forward and 13 reverse primers amplified the TCR beta CDR3. MiXCR, applied by TCRdb to the multiplex PCR reads, yields one record per CDR3 protein. The profile covers more than 250,000 distinct CDR3 sequences, with approximately 50% appearing a single time and roughly 13% taken by the ten largest.

The receptor was isolated from a man younger than 35 with type 2 diabetes. The chain combines TRBV19 with TRBJ1-1; D call uncertain. Sequencing input: peripheral blood mononuclear cells (PBMCs). CDR3 loop: CASSLTGIRTTEAFF. The CDR3 DNA follows: TGTGCCAGTAGCCTAACGGGGATCCGGACGACTGAAGCTTTCTTT. Using reference TRBV19 and TRBJ1-1 for the parts outside the CDR3, the full variable domain is DGGITQSPKYLFRKEGQNVTLSCEQNLNHDAMYWYRQDPGQGLRLIYYSQIVNDFQKGDIAEGYSVSREKKESFPLTVTSAQKNPTAFYLCASSLTGIRTTEAFFGQGTRLTVV.